These 12 T cell receptor beta chains were sequenced from one sample in a study of shared clonotypes between healthy human individuals. Measured with immunoSEQ multiplex PCR; TCRdb has only the in-frame clones, and not every one. The table includes nearly 1 million clones, 76% detected once. Sequences were obtained from memory CD4+ T cells sorted from blood. Subset described: CD45RA-negative fraction. The receptor set was obtained from a man aged 18 to 30 in good health.

This clone was observed a single time. The chain carries TRBV30 and TRBJ2-7; a possible D gene is TRBD2 (5 bases). This CDR3 is 13 amino acids long. V lost 4 bases and J 7 bases, leaving 17 bases between the germline ends. Germline V gene data show CDR1 as GTSNPN and CDR2 as SVGIG (reference sequence). This CDR3 is CAWTQPFEGEQYF. CDR3 DNA: TGTGCCTGGACACAACCATTCGAGGGAGAGCAGTACTTC.

The genes are TRBV2 and TRBJ2-4; possibly TRBD1 for D (7 bases). The germline CDR1 and CDR2 sequences are SNHLY and FYNNEI. There are 16 residues in the CDR3. Trimming took 2 bases from V and 1 from J, leaving 12 bases between them. The CDR3 DNA reads as TGTGCCAGCAGTGAATCGGCAGGGGGGGCCAAAAACATTCAGTACTTC. It translates to CASSESAGGAKNIQYF.

The chain links TRBV6-1 to TRBJ2-7; the match to TRBD1 covers 9 bases. The CDR3 has 13 amino acids. The junction had 7 bases not matched to a gene; V was cut back by 11 bases and J by 2 bases. Germline assignment: CDR1 MNHNS and CDR2 SASEGT. CDR3 sequence: CAGQGPLTYEQYF. For the CDR3, the DNA is TGTGCCGGACAGGGGCCCTTAACCTACGAGCAGTACTTC.

The chain uses TRBV19 and TRBJ2-7, with D perhaps matching TRBD2 (6 bases). Germline CDR1 LNHDA, CDR2 SQIVND (reference sequence). The CDR3 has 14 residues. The germline V and J ends were trimmed by 5 bases and 0 bases, with 11 bases remaining between them. The CDR3 loop is CASSGSGSSYEQYF. Here the CDR3 DNA reads TGTGCCAGTAGTGGTAGCGGCAGCTCCTACGAGCAGTACTTC. Looking up the rest from reference TRBV19 and TRBJ2-7 gives the full variable domain: DGGITQSPKYLFRKEGQNVTLSCEQNLNHDAMYWYRQDPGQGLRLIYYSQIVNDFQKGDIAEGYSVSREKKESFPLTVTSAQKNPTAFYLCASSGSGSSYEQYFGPGTRLTVT.

This clone has a handful of counts. This chain connects TRBV30 to TRBJ1-5; possibly TRBD1 for D (6 bases). Trimming cost V 2 bases and J 3 bases, with 11 bases left between them. The CDR3 is made up of 14 amino acids. Germline V gives CDR1 GTSNPN, CDR2 SVGIG (reference sequence). The CDR3 DNA follows: TGTGCCTGGAGTCCAGGGGCTCCCAATCAGCCCCAGCATTTT. This encodes CAWSPGAPNQPQHF. The variable domain in full, with the rest retrieved from reference TRBV30 and TRBJ1-5, is SQTIHQWPATLVQPVGSPLSLECTVEGTSNPNLYWYRQAAGRGLQLLFYSVGIGQISSEVPQNLSASRPQDRQFILSSKKLLLSDSGFYLCAWSPGAPNQPQHFGDGTRLSIL.

The chain links TRBV18 to TRBJ2-2; D gene uncertain. The V end lost 1 base, the J end lost 3 bases, and 9 bases lay between the germline ends. Germline CDR1 reads KGHSH; CDR2 reads LQKENI. The CDR3 contains 15 residues. CDR3 in DNA: TGTGCCAGCTCACCACGAACAGCCGACACCGGGGAGCTGTTTTTT. It specifies CASSPRTADTGELFF.

CDR3 sequence reads: CASRRQASGNTIYF. DNA for the CDR3: TGTGCCAGCCGCCGACAGGCCTCTGGAAACACCATATATTTT. This chain joins TRBV5-6 and TRBJ1-3, with D tentatively TRBD1 (6 bases). From germline, CDR1 is SGHDT and CDR2 YYEEEE. The CDR3 sequence is 14 residues long. With 7 bases removed from V and 0 bases from J, the gap between germline ends came to 11 bases.

This chain connects TRBV27 to TRBJ2-7, with D tentatively TRBD2 (6 bases). Trimming stripped 3 bases from V and 6 bases from J, with 9 bases between. This CDR3 spans 12 amino acids. CDR1 and CDR2 (germline): MNHEY, SMNVEV (reference sequence). The CDR3 is CASSFRRGEQYF. CDR3 coding DNA: TGTGCCAGCAGTTTCAGGAGGGGCGAGCAGTACTTC.

The chain combines TRBV2 with TRBJ1-4, with TRBD1 matching 7 bases. Per germline, CDR1 SNHLY and CDR2 FYNNEI. The CDR3 is made up of 15 amino acids. Germline trimming cut 3 bases from V and 4 bases from J; bases unmatched to any gene: 5. CDR3 coding DNA: TGTGCCAGCAGTGATAAGGGGGCCCTTAATGAAAAACTGTTTTTT. Its translation: CASSDKGALNEKLFF.

CDR3 sequence reads: CASSMLGRDYGYTF. The CDR3 bases are TGTGCCAGTAGTATGCTCGGGAGGGATTATGGCTACACCTTC. This chain connects TRBV19 to TRBJ1-2; D not resolved. The CDR3 sequence is 14 residues long. The germline V gene has CDR1 LNHDA and CDR2 SQIVND (reference sequence). Trimming cost V 3 bases and J 5 bases, with 13 bases left between them.

This chain links TRBV29-1 with TRBJ2-5; D is possibly TRBD2 (7 bases). Germline loops: CDR1 SQVTM, CDR2 ANQGSEA. V was pared by 3 bases and J by 7 bases, with 9 bases between. The CDR3 is made up of 11 amino acids. The CDR3 loop reads CSVDGGRTQYF. The CDR3 coding sequence is TGCAGCGTTGACGGGGGGCGGACCCAGTACTTC.

The chain employs TRBV5-1 and TRBJ1-6; D perhaps matches TRBD1 (6 bases). Deletions cut 4 bases from V and 7 bases from J, with 15 bases between. From germline, CDR1 is SGHRS and CDR2 YFSETQ. This CDR3 spans 15 amino acids. The CDR3 DNA reads TGCGCCAGCAGCGATTCCGGGACACTAAATTCACCCCTCCACTTT. Translating gives CASSDSGTLNSPLHF.